This passage covers 15 T cell receptor beta chains from one sample sequenced in a study of beta chain features in type 1 diabetes. The study, taken as a whole, reports: There was a moderate but significant shortening of TCRB CDR3s in all four CD4+ subsets of Type 1 diabetes patients.

No antigen has been identified for these receptors. What was sequenced were expressed TCRB transcripts, since all of the isolated RNA had been reverse transcribed. Sequencing was performed with immunoSEQ multiplex PCR; in TCRdb, only in-frame clones are kept and a portion is missing. The table lists over 600,000 clones, over 10% of them singletons. The sample consisted of naive CD4+ T cells from blood. The receptors were sampled from a man aged 30 to 45 with type 1 diabetes.

The J gene is TRBJ1-2, the V gene TRBV7-6; 9 nucleotides line up with TRBD1. Germline-derived CDR1 and CDR2 are SGHVS and FNYEAQ. The CDR3 is 15 amino acids. V was pared by 5 bases and J by 2 bases, with 6 bases of the junction left unmatched. CDR3 in DNA: TGTGCCAGCAGCACACAGGGGGCCCCCAACTATGGCTACACCTTC. This translates into CASSTQGAPNYGYTF.

This sequence joins TRBV28 and TRBJ1-4, with D perhaps TRBD1 (5 bases). The CDR3 loop spans 14 amino acids. CDR1 and CDR2 from the germline V gene are MDHEN and SYDVKM. Trimming stripped 3 bases from V and 8 bases from J, with 13 bases between. This CDR3 reads CASSLAGNKEKLFF. The CDR3 coding sequence is TGTGCCAGCAGTTTGGCAGGGAATAAGGAAAAACTGTTTTTT.

This sequence joins TRBV4-3 and TRBJ2-2; D not certain. The CDR3 covers 12 residues. The germline CDR1 and CDR2 sequences are LGHNA and YSLEER. Deletions cut 3 bases from V and 5 bases from J, with 4 bases between. DNA for the CDR3: TGCGCCAGCAGCCAGGCTACCGGGGAGCTGTTTTTT. As protein: CASSQATGELFF.

This clone was seen only a few times. The CDR3 protein is CASSDPGRSYEQYF. The CDR3 DNA is TGTGCCAGCAGTGATCCGGGACGCTCCTACGAGCAGTACTTC. The chain is built from TRBV25-1 and TRBJ2-7; either TRBD1 or TRBD2 may fit D (5 bases each). Germline CDR1 and CDR2: MGHDK and SYGVNS. CDR3 length equals 14 residues. The germline V and J ends were trimmed by 3 bases and 0 bases, with 9 bases remaining between them.

The genes are TRBV6-4 and TRBJ2-3; D remains unclear. This CDR3 has 13 amino acids. The germline gives CDR1 MRHNA, CDR2 SNTAGT. The V gene lost 0 bases and the J gene lost 6 bases, with 7 bases spanning the gap. The CDR3 DNA is TGTGCCAGCAGTGACTCGGGCAGGGATACGCAGTATTTT. Amino acid sequence: CASSDSGRDTQYF.

In its sample, this clone was seen a few times. The rearrangement links TRBV6-6 to TRBJ2-3; 9 bases are shared with TRBD1. V lost 5 bases to trimming and J lost 3 bases; unmatched junction nucleotides: 9. The CDR3 contains 16 residues. Germline V CDR1 and CDR2: MNHNY, SVGAGI (reference sequence). CDR3 region: CASSRNSGTGTDTQYF. The CDR3 bases are TGTGCCAGCAGTCGAAACTCCGGGACAGGGACAGATACGCAGTATTTT.

The chain uses TRBV7-9 and TRBJ2-5; 8 bases match TRBD1. From germline, CDR1 is SEHNR and CDR2 FQNEAQ (reference sequence). V was pared by 6 bases and J by 5 bases, with 8 bases of the junction left unmatched. The CDR3 sequence is 14 residues long. The CDR3: CASRPQGAQETQYF. The CDR3 DNA reads TGTGCCAGCAGGCCCCAGGGGGCGCAGGAGACCCAGTACTTC.

This clone was found a few times. J is TRBJ2-7 and V is TRBV7-2, with 7 bases identical to TRBD1. After removal of 0 bases from V and 4 bases from J, the junction contained 6 bases not matched to a gene. CDR3 length: 15 amino acids. Germline V lookup: CDR1 SGHTA, CDR2 FQGNSA. The CDR3 DNA sequence: TGTGCCAGCAGCTTAGCTTCGGGACAGAGATACGAGCAGTACTTC. Amino acid sequence: CASSLASGQRYEQYF.

The chain has TRBV7-8 and TRBJ1-1; D possibly corresponds to TRBD1 (5 bases). The germline V gene encodes CDR1 SGHVS and CDR2 FQNEAQ. Deletions cut 4 bases from V and 6 bases from J, with 15 bases between. There are 14 residues in the CDR3. The CDR3 region is CASSSQPRAAEAFF. For the CDR3, the DNA is TGTGCCAGCAGCTCTCAACCCAGGGCCGCTGAAGCTTTCTTT.

This clone occurred a few times. The chain has TRBV27 and TRBJ2-6; 7 nucleotides match TRBD1. Germline CDR1 and CDR2: MNHEY and SMNVEV (reference sequence). The CDR3 runs 17 residues. Trimming at V came to 4 bases and at J to 0 bases, leaving 6 bases not matched to a gene. The CDR3 protein is CASSSWDRSSGANVLTF. As DNA, the CDR3 is TGTGCCAGCAGTTCGTGGGACAGAAGCTCTGGGGCCAACGTCCTGACTTTC.

The chain links TRBV5-1 to TRBJ1-5; D is uncertain. Germline values: CDR1 SGHRS, CDR2 YFSETQ. The V end was cut by 3 bases, the J end by 0 bases, with 10 bases between. This CDR3 contains 15 residues. The DNA for the CDR3 is TGCGCCAGCAGCTACACGTCCTATAGCAATCAGCCCCAGCATTTT. Its translation is CASSYTSYSNQPQHF.

J is TRBJ2-7 and V is TRBV29-1; the match to TRBD1 covers 9 bases. The CDR3 is made up of 10 amino acids. V dropped 6 bases and J dropped 11; count of bases not matched to a gene: 5. In germline, CDR1 is SQVTM, CDR2 ANQGSEA. The CDR3 sequence: CSVRTGEEYF. Here the CDR3 DNA reads TGCAGCGTCCGGACAGGGGAGGAGTACTTC.

This clone was detected only a few times. Other DNA sequences in this sample translate to the same CDR3. The gene calls are TRBV29-1 and TRBJ1-2; D ambiguous. The V gene's germline CDR1 is SQVTM and CDR2 ANQGSEA. Trimming removed 1 base at V and 0 bases at J, with 6 bases between. The CDR3 covers 13 residues. CDR3 DNA: TGCAGCGTTGAAGGCTGGGCTAACTATGGCTACACCTTC. Its protein product is CSVEGWANYGYTF.

This clone showed up just a few times. Within the sample, other DNA sequences also encode this same CDR3. V is TRBV7-2 and J is TRBJ2-5, with D possibly TRBD2 on 5 matching bases. CDR1 is SGHTA and CDR2 is FQGNSA in the germline V gene. The CDR3 spans 13 residues. Trimming pared 4 bases from V and 2 bases from J, leaving 8 bases between. The CDR3 DNA follows: TGTGCCAGCAGCTCCCCGGGACAAGAGACCCAGTACTTC. It specifies CASSSPGQETQYF.

The chain links TRBV12-5 to TRBJ2-1; 8 positions match TRBD2. The V gene end was trimmed by 0 bases and the J gene end by 6 bases; junction bases not matched to a gene: 7. The germline V gene encodes CDR1 LGHNT and CDR2 FRNRAP. The CDR3 length is 16 residues. CDR3 DNA: TGTGCTAGTGGTTTGGTGGTCGGGGGGGTTTTCAATGAGCAGTTCTTC. Translating gives CASGLVVGGVFNEQFF.